This T cell receptor (beta chain) emerged from a study of cytomegalovirus exposure and HLA in healthy donors. Trimming removed 1 base at V and 3 bases at J, with 12 bases between. CDR3 length equals 15 residues. The germline gives CDR1 SGHVS, CDR2 FNYEAQ. General study findings and limits: In a later analysis, TCR beta V- and J-gene trimming was associated with a missense DCLRE1C variant. Productive status was seen about 87% or about 30% of the time for most TCR beta V segments in an earlier analysis. Later, an analysis found that common viral pathogens appeared to be linked with several of the most significant clusters.

Primers included in the PCR were 60 Vbeta and 13 Jbeta primers. Sequencing was performed with immunoSEQ multiplex PCR; in TCRdb, only in-frame clones are kept and a portion is missing. Its clone listing holds around 150,000 clones. In regard to this clone: What it recognizes is unknown.

This rearrangement joins TRBV7-6 to TRBJ1-1, with D maybe TRBD1 (5 bases). Sequenced: PBMCs. This sequence originates from a woman aged 60-75 years in good health and CMV-seronegative. The CDR3 nucleotides are TGTGCCAGCAGCTTAGTACAGGCGGGGGACACTGAAGCTTTCTTT. Amino acid sequence: CASSLVQAGDTEAFF.